These 2 T cell receptor beta chains were sequenced from one sample in a study of CD8 T cells in Susac syndrome. When the RNA was reverse transcribed, random hexamers were used with an input of roughly 0.5 to 1 ug. TCRdb re-called the immunoSEQ multiplex PCR reads with MiXCR, one entry per CDR3 protein. The sample lists roughly 200,000 distinct CDR3 sequences, roughly 95% occurring once. The sequenced sample consisted of CD8+ T cells from PBMCs. Receptors originate from a human donor with multiple sclerosis.

The J gene is TRBJ2-7, the V gene TRBV7-6; 9 positions agree with TRBD2. With V trimmed by 4 bases and J by 7 bases, 11 bases remained unmatched. Germline-derived CDR1 and CDR2 are SGHVS and FNYEAQ. This CDR3 has 15 amino acids. CDR3 DNA sequence: TGTGCCAGCAGCTACACAGCGGGAGGTTCGTGGGAGCAGTACTTC. Its protein product is CASSYTAGGSWEQYF.

The CDR3 nucleotides are TGTGCCACCAGCAGAGATATTAGGCTAGCACCGTCCATGGGCAATGAGCAGTTCTTC. It yields the protein CATSRDIRLAPSMGNEQFF. The gene calls are TRBV15 and TRBJ2-1, with D perhaps matching TRBD2 (5 bases). Between the trimmed V and J ends, which lost 0 bases and 6 bases, there was a span of 24 bases. The CDR3 runs to 19 residues. From germline, CDR1 is LNHNV and CDR2 YYDKDF (reference sequence).